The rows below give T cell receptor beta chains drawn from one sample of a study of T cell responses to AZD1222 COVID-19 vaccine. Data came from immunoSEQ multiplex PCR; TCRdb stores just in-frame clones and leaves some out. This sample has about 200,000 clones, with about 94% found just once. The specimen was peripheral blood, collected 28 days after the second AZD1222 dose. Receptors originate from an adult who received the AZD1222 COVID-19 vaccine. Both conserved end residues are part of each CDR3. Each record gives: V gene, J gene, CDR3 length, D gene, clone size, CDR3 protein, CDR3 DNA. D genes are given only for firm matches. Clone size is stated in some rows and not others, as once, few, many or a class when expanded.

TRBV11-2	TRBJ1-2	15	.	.	CASSPLGPPGGGYTF	TGTGCCAGCAGCCCCCTAGGACCTCCCGGAGGTGGCTACACCTTC
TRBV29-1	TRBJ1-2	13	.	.	CSVEGSSHYGYTF	TGCAGCGTTGAAGGCTCCAGCCACTATGGCTACACCTTC
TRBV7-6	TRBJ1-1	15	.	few	CASSLGSVMNTEAFF	TGTGCCAGCAGCTTAGGTTCGGTTATGAACACTGAAGCTTTCTTT
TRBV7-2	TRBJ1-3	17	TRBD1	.	CASSLLFDRGWGNTIYF	TGTGCCAGCAGCTTACTATTCGACAGGGGGTGGGGAAACACCATATATTTT
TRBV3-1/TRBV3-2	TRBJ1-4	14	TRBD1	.	CASSPGQGIEKLFF	TGTGCCAGCAGCCCGGGACAGGGGATCGAAAAACTGTTTTTT
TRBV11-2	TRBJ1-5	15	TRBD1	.	CASSLDRGGRQPQHF	TGTGCCAGCAGCTTAGATCGAGGGGGCCGACAGCCCCAGCATTTT
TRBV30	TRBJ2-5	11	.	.	CAWKDPGTQYF	TGTGCCTGGAAGGACCCCGGGACCCAGTACTTC
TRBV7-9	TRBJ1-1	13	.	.	CASSVGEPHEAFF	TGTGCCAGCAGCGTGGGAGAGCCTCATGAAGCTTTCTTT
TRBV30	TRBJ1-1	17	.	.	CAWSRQAGSPLNTEAFF	TGTGCCTGGAGTCGACAGGCCGGATCCCCTTTGAACACTGAAGCTTTCTTT
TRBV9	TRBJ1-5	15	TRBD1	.	CASSVTGGPNQPQHF	TGTGCCAGCAGCGTCACAGGGGGCCCCAATCAGCCCCAGCATTTT
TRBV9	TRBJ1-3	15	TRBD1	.	CASSFGQGSGNTIYF	TGTGCCAGCAGCTTTGGACAGGGCTCTGGAAACACCATATATTTT
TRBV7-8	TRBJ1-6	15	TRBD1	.	CASSYGRGNDSPLHF	TGTGCCAGCAGCTACGGCAGGGGGAATGATTCACCCCTCCACTTT
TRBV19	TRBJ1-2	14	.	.	CASSEGGPNYGYTF	TGTGCCAGTAGTGAAGGAGGACCCAACTATGGCTACACCTTC
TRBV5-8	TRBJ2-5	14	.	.	CASSQGLGQETQYF	TGTGCCAGCAGCCAGGGACTTGGACAAGAGACCCAGTACTTC
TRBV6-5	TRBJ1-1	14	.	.	CASSYEGGGTEAFF	TGTGCCAGCAGTTACGAGGGCGGGGGGACTGAAGCTTTCTTT